The sample holds a few counts of the clone carrying this T cell receptor (beta chain). What it recognizes is unknown. This sample is part of a study of cytomegalovirus exposure and HLA in healthy donors. Findings and limits, study-wide: As a later analysis showed, a missense DCLRE1C variant was linked to trimming of TCR beta V- and J-genes.

V dropped 9 bases and J dropped 4 bases, with 10 bases sitting between them. CDR3 size: 11 residues. Germline values: CDR1 ENHRY, CDR2 SYGVKD. Vbeta (60) and Jbeta (13) primers were used in the PCR. The table came from immunoSEQ multiplex PCR; TCRdb's copy has only in-frame clones and leaves some out. The sample consists of about 170,000 clones, 80% to 90% of them appearing once. The clonotype originates from a woman between 18 and 30 years old in good health and CMV-seronegative. This sequence joins TRBV10-3 and TRBJ2-7; no definite D call. Sequencing was carried out using PBMCs. CDR3 protein: CAMGEGYEQYF. DNA of the CDR3: TGTGCCATGGGCGAAGGATACGAGCAGTACTTC.